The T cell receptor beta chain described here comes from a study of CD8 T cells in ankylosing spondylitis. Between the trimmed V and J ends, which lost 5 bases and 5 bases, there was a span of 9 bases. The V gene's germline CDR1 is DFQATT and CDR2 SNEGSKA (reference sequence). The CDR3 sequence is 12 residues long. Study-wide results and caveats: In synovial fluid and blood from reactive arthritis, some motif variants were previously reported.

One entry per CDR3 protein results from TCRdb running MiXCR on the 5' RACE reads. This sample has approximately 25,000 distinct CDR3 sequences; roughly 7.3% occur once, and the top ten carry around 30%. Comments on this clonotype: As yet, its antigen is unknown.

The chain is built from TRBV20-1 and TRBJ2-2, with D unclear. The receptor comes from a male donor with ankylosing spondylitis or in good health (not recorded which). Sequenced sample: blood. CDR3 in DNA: TGCAGTGCTGCCCCGGTGACCGGGGAGCTGTTTTTT. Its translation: CSAAPVTGELFF.